Below are 27 T cell receptor beta chains sequenced from a single sample in a study of blood T cell repertoires in COVID-19. TCRdb keeps only in-frame clones here, not all; method: immunoSEQ multiplex PCR. Seen here are about 280,000 clones, over 75% observed once, and the top ten hold just under 9.5%. The sequenced sample consisted of peripheral blood. The receptors shown here come from a man younger than 35 with active or convalescent COVID-19.

The rearrangement uses TRBV2 and TRBJ2-1; TRBD2 matches 10 bases. In germline, CDR1 is SNHLY, CDR2 FYNNEI. V shed 10 bases and J 5 bases; nucleotides not matched to a gene: 8. The CDR3 is 14 residues long. This CDR3 is CATRPGLANNEQFF. CDR3 sequence (DNA): TGTGCCACCCGACCGGGACTAGCGAACAATGAGCAGTTCTTC.

The chain recombines TRBV4-3 with TRBJ2-2, with TRBD2 identical over 11 bases. CDR3 length equals 16 residues. CDR1 LGHNA and CDR2 YSLEER come from the germline V gene. The junction had 2 bases not matched to a gene; V was cut back by 0 bases and J by 5 bases. CDR3 region: CASSQDPSGGTGELFF. The CDR3 DNA reads as TGCGCCAGCAGCCAAGACCCTAGCGGGGGGACCGGGGAGCTGTTTTTT.

The chain joins TRBV6-5 to TRBJ2-7; the match to TRBD1 covers 7 bases. The ends lost 8 bases at V and 4 bases at J; junction bases unmatched: 5. Germline CDR1 reads MNHEY; CDR2 reads SVGAGI. The CDR3 sequence is 12 residues long. The CDR3 DNA is TGTGCCAGCGAAAACAGGGGATACGAGCAGTACTTC. Its translation is CASENRGYEQYF.

The sample holds one count of this clone. The gene calls are TRBV6-5 and TRBJ2-5; 9 nucleotides match TRBD2. Per the germline V gene, CDR1 is MNHEY and CDR2 is SVGAGI. V trimming: 3 bases; J trimming: 5 bases; junction bases outside the gene matches: 7. The CDR3 extends over 15 amino acids. DNA of the CDR3: TGTGCCAGCAGTTATCGCGGGGGGGCCGTGGAGACCCAGTACTTC. This translates into CASSYRGGAVETQYF.

The chain carries TRBV19 and TRBJ1-5; D remains unclear. The CDR3 totals 13 residues. V was trimmed by 5 bases and J by 7 bases, leaving 12 bases between them. Germline V gene lookup returns CDR1 LNHDA and CDR2 SQIVND (reference sequence). Written as DNA, the CDR3 is TGTGCCAGTAGTCTCTTTGGGGAGCAGCCCCAGCATTTT. It codes for CASSLFGEQPQHF.

The chain employs TRBV5-1 and TRBJ1-2; TRBD1 is a possible D gene (5 bases). The V and J ends lost 6 bases and 4 bases respectively, with 13 bases between them. The CDR3 is made up of 13 amino acids. CDR1 is SGHRS and CDR2 is YFSETQ in the germline V gene. This CDR3 reads CASKSRGGYGYTF. For the CDR3, the DNA is TGCGCCAGCAAGAGTAGGGGAGGCTATGGCTACACCTTC.

The chain uses TRBV2 and TRBJ2-3; D is possibly TRBD1 (5 bases). V lost 2 bases, J lost 2 bases, and 14 bases lay in between. The germline CDR1 and CDR2 sequences are SNHLY and FYNNEI. This CDR3 is 16 amino acids long. The CDR3 loop is CASSETQGRLTDTQYF. The CDR3 nucleotides read TGTGCCAGCAGTGAAACCCAGGGTCGTCTCACAGATACGCAGTATTTT.

This clone was detected only once. The CDR3 region has the DNA TGTGCCAGCTCACCATTTCCATACAGGGGAAGCAATCAGCCCCAGCATTTT. This codes for CASSPFPYRGSNQPQHF. This rearrangement joins TRBV18 to TRBJ1-5, with TRBD1 matching over 7 bases. CDR3 size: 17 residues. Germline-derived CDR1 and CDR2 are KGHSH and LQKENI. Germline trimming cut 2 bases from V and 1 base from J; bases unmatched to any gene: 8. The full variable domain, in which reference TRBV18 and TRBJ1-5 provide the parts outside the CDR3, is NAGVMQNPRHLVRRRGQEARLRCSPMKGHSHVYWYRQLPEEGLKFMVYLQKENIIDESGMPKERFSAEFPKEGPSILRIQQVVRGDSAAYFCASSPFPYRGSNQPQHFGDGTRLSIL.

This clone showed up just once. V usage is TRBV13 and J usage is TRBJ1-6; 8 bases line up with TRBD1. The ends lost 8 bases at V and 10 bases at J; junction bases unmatched: 4. The CDR3 sequence is 12 residues long. From germline, CDR1 is PRHDT and CDR2 FYEKMQ (reference sequence). The CDR3: CASQGQESPLHF. Written as DNA, the CDR3 is TGTGCCAGCCAGGGACAGGAATCACCCCTCCACTTT. The variable domain in full, completed from reference TRBV13 and TRBJ1-6, reads AAGVIQSPRHLIKEKRETATLKCYPIPRHDTVYWYQQGPGQDPQFLISFYEKMQSDKGSIPDRFSAQQFSDYHSELNMSSLELGDSALYFCASQGQESPLHFGNGTRLTVT.

CDR3 region: CASSVESGTVLDGYTF. The CDR3 nucleotides are TGTGCCAGCAGCGTAGAGTCGGGGACAGTTTTGGACGGCTACACCTTC. The gene calls are TRBV9 and TRBJ1-2; TRBD1 matches at 7 bases. The length of the CDR3 is 16 residues. V was pared by 0 bases and J by 8 bases, with 13 bases of the junction left unmatched. CDR1 SGDLS and CDR2 YYNGEE come from the germline V gene. The entire variable domain, with the rest obtained from reference TRBV9 and TRBJ1-2, is as follows: DSGVTQTPKHLITATGQRVTLRCSPRSGDLSVYWYQQSLDQGLQFLIQYYNGEERAKGNILERFSAQQFPDLHSELNLSSLELGDSALYFCASSVESGTVLDGYTFGSGTRLTVV.

This clone occurred once. This sequence joins TRBV12-5 and TRBJ2-1; 10 positions agree with TRBD2. V shed 4 bases and J 3 bases; nucleotides not matched to a gene: 6. Germline V gene sequence: CDR1 LGHNT, CDR2 FRNRAP. This CDR3 is built from 16 residues. The CDR3 here is CASGSSGGLRYNEQFF. DNA of the CDR3: TGTGCTAGTGGTTCTAGCGGGGGCCTCCGCTACAATGAGCAGTTCTTC.

This clone was picked up one time. The rearrangement joins TRBV7-3 to TRBJ2-1, with 9 bases lining up with TRBD2. The junction had 16 bases not matched to a gene; V was cut back by 5 bases and J by 14 bases. The CDR3 consists of 15 residues. Germline V CDR1 and CDR2: SGHTA, FQGTGA. In nucleotides, the CDR3 is TGTGCCAGCAGCCCCAAGGGTAGCGGGGGTCGCAGCGAGTTCTTC. Its protein product is CASSPKGSGGRSEFF.

The V gene is TRBV9, the J gene TRBJ2-2, with D possibly TRBD1 on 5 matching bases. The CDR3 extends over 15 amino acids. The germline V and J ends were trimmed by 3 bases and 7 bases, with 16 bases remaining between them. The germline CDR1 and CDR2 sequences are SGDLS and YYNGEE. The CDR3 DNA reads as TGTGCCAGCAGCGGCCGGGTTCAGGGAAGCGGGGAGCTGTTTTTT. It encodes CASSGRVQGSGELFF.

This clone was seen a single time. This chain uses TRBV27 with TRBJ1-5; D is possibly TRBD1 (6 bases). CDR1 and CDR2 from the germline V gene are MNHEY and SMNVEV (reference sequence). The CDR3 runs to 15 residues. V was trimmed by 8 bases and J by 0 bases, leaving 14 bases between them. The CDR3: CASQLGAYSNQPQHF. The CDR3 DNA sequence: TGTGCCAGCCAACTGGGGGCCTATAGCAATCAGCCCCAGCATTTT.

The J gene is TRBJ2-3, the V gene TRBV4-3, with 11 bases lining up with TRBD2. V lost 1 base, J lost 0 bases, and 9 bases stayed unmatched. Germline loops: CDR1 LGHNA, CDR2 YSLEER. The CDR3 consists of 19 residues. The chain's CDR3 is CASSQGSSGGAWSTDTQYF. The CDR3 nucleotides read TGCGCCAGCAGCCAAGGAAGTAGCGGGGGGGCGTGGAGCACAGATACGCAGTATTTT.

The J gene is TRBJ1-4, the V gene TRBV6-2 or TRBV6-3, with TRBD1 matching over 12 bases. CDR1 is MNHEY, CDR2 SVGEGT, per germline. V dropped 5 bases and J dropped 6; count of bases not matched to a gene: 16. The CDR3 contains 19 residues. The CDR3 protein is CASSHPLSGTGGVDEKLFF. As DNA, the CDR3 is TGTGCCAGCAGTCACCCCCTCTCCGGGACAGGGGGCGTAGATGAAAAACTGTTTTTT.

The chain recombines TRBV5-6 with TRBJ1-6; 9 positions match TRBD1. V was clipped by 1 base and J by 10 bases; unmatched bases: 6. Germline loops: CDR1 SGHDT, CDR2 YYEEEE. This CDR3 contains 15 residues. CDR3 in amino acids: CASSLLDRGFSPLHF. The CDR3 DNA is TGTGCCAGCAGCTTGTTGGACAGGGGTTTCTCACCCCTCCACTTT.

The chain couples TRBV10-1 to TRBJ1-1; no clear D gene. Germline CDR1 is WNHNN and CDR2 is SYGVQD (reference sequence). This CDR3 contains 17 residues. V was clipped by 0 bases and J by 0 bases, with 14 bases between them. The CDR3 DNA sequence: TGCGCCAGCAGTGAGTCGACCGGAGTATACATGAACACTGAAGCTTTCTTT. This encodes CASSESTGVYMNTEAFF.

The CDR3 region is CASSVGPSGVGEQYF. CDR3 DNA sequence: TGTGCCAGCAGCGTAGGCCCTAGCGGGGTTGGCGAGCAGTACTTC. The chain employs TRBV9 and TRBJ2-7; TRBD2 matches 9 bases. CDR1 SGDLS and CDR2 YYNGEE come from the germline V gene. V shed 0 bases, J shed 6 bases, and the junction held 7 bases outside the gene matches. CDR3 size: 15 residues.

The rearrangement uses TRBV19 and TRBJ2-7; 7 bases agree with TRBD1. The V gene's germline CDR1 is LNHDA and CDR2 SQIVND (reference sequence). The CDR3 length is 13 residues. J gave up 7 bases and V 6 bases, and 9 bases lay outside the gene matches. Written as DNA, the CDR3 is TGTGCCAGTAGCCCGGGACAGTCTTTGGAGCAGTACTTC. Its translation is CASSPGQSLEQYF.

This clone is a singleton in its sample. The chain employs TRBV18 and TRBJ2-1; D might be TRBD2 (6 bases). Germline CDR1 is KGHSH and CDR2 is LQKENI. Trimming removed 0 bases from V and 5 bases from J, with 8 bases in between. CDR3 length equals 14 residues. CDR3 residues: CASSPPDYNNEQFF. The CDR3 coding sequence is TGTGCCAGCTCACCACCGGACTACAACAATGAGCAGTTCTTC.

The CDR3 bases are TGTGCCAGCAGCTTAGGACAGGGGACTGAAGCTTTCTTT. Protein sequence: CASSLGQGTEAFF. The chain joins TRBV11-3 to TRBJ1-1; 8 nucleotides line up with TRBD1. Germline V gene lookup returns CDR1 SGHNT and CDR2 YENEEA. The CDR3 has 13 residues. Losses at the gene ends were 1 base for V and 5 bases for J; bases not matched to a gene: 0.

The chain combines TRBV29-1 with TRBJ1-2; 7 nucleotides line up with TRBD1. The CDR3 length is 13 residues. From germline, CDR1 is SQVTM and CDR2 ANQGSEA. Germline trimming cut 4 bases from V and 3 bases from J; bases unmatched to any gene: 5. The CDR3 here is CSVGTGEDYGYTF. CDR3 nucleotides: TGCAGCGTTGGTACAGGGGAGGACTATGGCTACACCTTC.

The genes are TRBV12-5 and TRBJ1-2; perhaps TRBD1 as D (5 bases). The length of the CDR3 is 14 residues. V was clipped by 1 base and J by 4 bases, with 10 bases between them. The germline V gene encodes CDR1 LGHNT and CDR2 FRNRAP. This chain's CDR3 is CASGLGEGPYGYTF. DNA of the CDR3: TGTGCTAGTGGTTTGGGGGAGGGGCCCTATGGCTACACCTTC.

V and J are TRBV10-3 and TRBJ1-4; 10 bases agree with TRBD1. V shed 10 bases and J 7 bases; nucleotides not matched to a gene: 6. The CDR3 is 13 amino acids. Per germline, CDR1 ENHRY and CDR2 SYGVKD. CDR3: CASGTGDVEKLFF. The CDR3 nucleotides read TGTGCCAGCGGGACAGGGGATGTTGAAAAACTGTTTTTT.

The chain links TRBV20-1 to TRBJ1-2, with 7 nucleotides matching TRBD1. This CDR3 comprises 11 residues. CDR1 and CDR2 from the germline V gene are DFQATT and SNEGSKA (reference sequence). The CDR3 DNA reads TGCACTGCCGGACAGGCTCATGGCTACACCTTC. Translating gives CTAGQAHGYTF.

The chain is built from TRBV2 and TRBJ2-1; 9 bases map to TRBD2. Trimming took 9 bases from V and 2 from J; bases not matched to a gene: 5. This CDR3 has 14 amino acids. CDR1 is SNHLY and CDR2 is FYNNEI in the germline V gene. The CDR3 protein is CARRGGAAYNEQFF. In nucleotides, the CDR3 is TGTGCCAGACGCGGGGGGGCGGCCTACAATGAGCAGTTCTTC.